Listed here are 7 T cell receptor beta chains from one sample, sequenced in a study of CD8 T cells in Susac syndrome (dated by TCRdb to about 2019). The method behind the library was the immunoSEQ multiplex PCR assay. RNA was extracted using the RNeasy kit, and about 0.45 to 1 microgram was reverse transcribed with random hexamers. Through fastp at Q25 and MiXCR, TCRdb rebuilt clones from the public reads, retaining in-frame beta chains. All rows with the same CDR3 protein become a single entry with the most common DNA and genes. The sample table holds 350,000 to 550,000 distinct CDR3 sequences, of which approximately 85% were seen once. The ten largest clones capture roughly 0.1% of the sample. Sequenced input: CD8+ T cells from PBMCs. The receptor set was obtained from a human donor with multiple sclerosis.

CDR3 in amino acids: CASSFGLAGENTGELFF. Here the CDR3 DNA reads TGTGCCAGCAGCTTCGGACTAGCGGGCGAGAACACCGGGGAGCTGTTTTTT. The rearrangement uses TRBV5-4 and TRBJ2-2; 11 nucleotides agree with TRBD2. The CDR3 has 17 residues. Trimming removed 2 bases from V and 1 base from J; junction bases left unmatched: 4. The germline gives CDR1 SGHNT, CDR2 YYREEE (reference sequence).

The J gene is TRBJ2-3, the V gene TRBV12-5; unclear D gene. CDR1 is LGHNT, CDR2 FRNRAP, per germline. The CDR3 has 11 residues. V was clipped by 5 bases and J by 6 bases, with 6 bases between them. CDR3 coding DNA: TGTGCTAGTGGTCTGCCGGATACGCAGTATTTT. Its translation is CASGLPDTQYF.

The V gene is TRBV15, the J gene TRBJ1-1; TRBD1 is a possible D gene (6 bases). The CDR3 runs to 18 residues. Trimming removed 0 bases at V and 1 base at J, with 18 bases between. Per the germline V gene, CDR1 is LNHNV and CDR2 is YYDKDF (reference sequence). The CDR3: CATSREGRGAVRNTEAFF. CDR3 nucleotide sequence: TGTGCCACCAGCAGAGAGGGGAGGGGGGCCGTGAGGAACACTGAAGCTTTCTTT.

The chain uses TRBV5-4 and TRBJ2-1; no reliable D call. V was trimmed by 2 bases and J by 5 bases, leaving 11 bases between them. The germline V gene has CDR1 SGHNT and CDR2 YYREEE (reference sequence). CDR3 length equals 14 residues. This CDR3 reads CASSFVPTDNEQFF. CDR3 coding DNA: TGTGCCAGCAGCTTCGTCCCCACAGACAATGAGCAGTTCTTC. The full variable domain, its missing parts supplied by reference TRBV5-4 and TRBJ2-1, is ETGVTQSPTHLIKTRGQQVTLRCSSQSGHNTVSWYQQALGQGPQFIFQYYREEENGRGNFPPRFSGLQFPNYSSELNVNALELDDSALYLCASSFVPTDNEQFFGPGTRLTVL.

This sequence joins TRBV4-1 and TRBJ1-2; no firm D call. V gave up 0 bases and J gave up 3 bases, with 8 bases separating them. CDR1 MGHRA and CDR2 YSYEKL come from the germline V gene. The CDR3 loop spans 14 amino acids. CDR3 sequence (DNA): TGCGCCAGCAGCCAAGAGGACGGTGACTATGGCTACACCTTC. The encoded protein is CASSQEDGDYGYTF.

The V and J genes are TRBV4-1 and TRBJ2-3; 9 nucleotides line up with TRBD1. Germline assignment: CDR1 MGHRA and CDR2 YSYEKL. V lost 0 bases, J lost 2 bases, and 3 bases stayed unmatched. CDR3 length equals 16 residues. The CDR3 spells CASSQDGQGSTDTQYF. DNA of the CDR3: TGCGCCAGCAGCCAAGACGGACAGGGGTCCACAGATACGCAGTATTTT.

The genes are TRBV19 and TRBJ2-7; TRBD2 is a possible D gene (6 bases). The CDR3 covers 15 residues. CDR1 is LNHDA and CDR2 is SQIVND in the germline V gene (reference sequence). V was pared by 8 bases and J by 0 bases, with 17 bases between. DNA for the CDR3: TGTGCCAGTGCCGACTTTAGCGGTAACTCCTACGAGCAGTACTTC. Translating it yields CASADFSGNSYEQYF.